This T cell receptor (beta chain) was retrieved from a study of identical twins. This clonotype was counted a few times. CDR3 length: 17 residues. V was clipped by 7 bases and J by 7 bases; unmatched bases: 21. The germline V gene has CDR1 SGHVS and CDR2 FQNEAQ. MiXCR was run by TCRdb on the 5' RACE reads, yielding one entry per CDR3 protein. In the table there are some 900,000 distinct CDR3 sequences, 10% to 15% of which are singletons. The sample also formed part of further work on yellow fever vaccine responses in identical twins.

The sequencing sample was made of PBMCs. The receptor comes from a young woman in good health. The J gene is TRBJ2-5, the V gene TRBV7-8, with 7 bases that match TRBD1. The CDR3 coding sequence is TGTGCCAGCACCCTGACAGGGAGTAGCATTTCAAGAGGGACCCAGTACTTC. Amino acids: CASTLTGSSISRGTQYF.